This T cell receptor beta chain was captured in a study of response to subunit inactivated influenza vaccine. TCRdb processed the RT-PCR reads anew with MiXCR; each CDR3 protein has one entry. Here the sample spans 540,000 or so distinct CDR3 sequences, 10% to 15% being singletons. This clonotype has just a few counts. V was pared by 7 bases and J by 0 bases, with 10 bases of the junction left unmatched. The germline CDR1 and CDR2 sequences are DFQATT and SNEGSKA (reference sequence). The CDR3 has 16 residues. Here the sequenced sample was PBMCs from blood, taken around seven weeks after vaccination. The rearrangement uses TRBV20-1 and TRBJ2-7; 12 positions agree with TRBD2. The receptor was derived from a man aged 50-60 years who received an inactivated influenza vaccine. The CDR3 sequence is CSVGTSGFRSSYEQYF. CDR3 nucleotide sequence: TGCAGTGTCGGGACTAGCGGGTTCAGGAGCTCCTACGAGCAGTACTTC.